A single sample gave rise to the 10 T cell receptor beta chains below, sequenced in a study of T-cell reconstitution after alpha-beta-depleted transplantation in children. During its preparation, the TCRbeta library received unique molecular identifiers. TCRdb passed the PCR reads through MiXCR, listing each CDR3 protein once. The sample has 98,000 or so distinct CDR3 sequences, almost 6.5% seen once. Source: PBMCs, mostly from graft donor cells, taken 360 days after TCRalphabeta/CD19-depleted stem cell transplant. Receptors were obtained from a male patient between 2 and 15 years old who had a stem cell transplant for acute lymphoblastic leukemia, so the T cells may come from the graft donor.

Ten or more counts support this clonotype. The CDR3 spells CASKPTSGRKTQYF. CDR3 in DNA: TGTGCCAGCAAACCGACTAGCGGGAGGAAGACCCAGTACTTC. The chain combines TRBV5-6 with TRBJ2-5, with TRBD2 matching 13 bases. The CDR3 covers 14 residues. Germline-derived CDR1 and CDR2 are SGHDT and YYEEEE. The ends lost 6 bases at V and 6 bases at J; junction bases unmatched: 5.

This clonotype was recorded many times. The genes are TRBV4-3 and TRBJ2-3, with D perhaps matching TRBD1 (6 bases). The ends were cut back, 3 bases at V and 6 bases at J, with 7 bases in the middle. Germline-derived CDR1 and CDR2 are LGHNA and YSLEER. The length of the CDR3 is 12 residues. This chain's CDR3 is CASSHQGDTQYF. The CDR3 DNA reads TGCGCCAGCAGCCACCAGGGGGATACGCAGTATTTT.

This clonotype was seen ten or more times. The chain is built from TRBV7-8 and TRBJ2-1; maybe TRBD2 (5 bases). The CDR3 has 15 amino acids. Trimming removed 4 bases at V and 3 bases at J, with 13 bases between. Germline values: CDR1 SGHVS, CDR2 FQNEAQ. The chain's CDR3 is CASSSDGLHYNEQFF. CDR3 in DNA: TGTGCCAGCAGCTCGGACGGACTTCACTACAATGAGCAGTTCTTC.

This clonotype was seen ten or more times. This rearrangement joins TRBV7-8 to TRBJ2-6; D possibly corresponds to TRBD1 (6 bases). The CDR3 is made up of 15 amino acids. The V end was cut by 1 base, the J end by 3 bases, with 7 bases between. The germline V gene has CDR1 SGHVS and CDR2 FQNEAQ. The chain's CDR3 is CASSLGGGGANVLTF. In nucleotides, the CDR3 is TGTGCCAGCAGCTTAGGAGGGGGTGGGGCCAACGTCCTGACTTTC. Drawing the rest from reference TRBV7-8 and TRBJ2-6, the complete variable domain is GAGVSQSPRYKVAKRGQDVALRCDPISGHVSLFWYQQALGQGPEFLTYFQNEAQLDKSGLPSDRFFAERPEGSVSTLKIQRTQQEDSAVYLCASSLGGGGANVLTFGAGSRLTVL.

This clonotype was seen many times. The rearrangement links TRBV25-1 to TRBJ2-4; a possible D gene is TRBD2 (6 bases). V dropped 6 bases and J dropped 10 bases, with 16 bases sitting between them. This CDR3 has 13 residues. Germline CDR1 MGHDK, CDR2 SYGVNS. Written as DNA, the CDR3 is TGTGCCAGCAGCGAGAGAACCCGGGAGATTCAGTACTTC. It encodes CASSERTREIQYF.

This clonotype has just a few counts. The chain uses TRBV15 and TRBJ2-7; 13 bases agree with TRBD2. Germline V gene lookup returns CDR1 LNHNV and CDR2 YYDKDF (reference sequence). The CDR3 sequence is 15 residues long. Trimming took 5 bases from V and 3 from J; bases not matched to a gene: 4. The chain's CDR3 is CATSPRTSGSYEQYF. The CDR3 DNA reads TGTGCCACCAGCCCCCGGACTAGCGGGAGCTACGAGCAGTACTTC.

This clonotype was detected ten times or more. This CDR3 reads CASSWLVGNQETQYF. The CDR3 DNA is TGTGCCAGCAGCTGGCTAGTAGGCAACCAAGAGACCCAGTACTTC. This rearrangement joins TRBV7-9 to TRBJ2-5; D remains unclear. V was shortened by 4 bases and J by 0 bases, with 12 bases between the two germline ends. Germline CDR1 SEHNR, CDR2 FQNEAQ (reference sequence). This CDR3 is 15 amino acids long.

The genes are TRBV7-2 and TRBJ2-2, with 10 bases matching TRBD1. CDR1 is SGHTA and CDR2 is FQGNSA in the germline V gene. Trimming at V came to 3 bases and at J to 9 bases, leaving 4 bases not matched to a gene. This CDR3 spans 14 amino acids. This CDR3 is CASSLGQGIRELFF. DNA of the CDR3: TGTGCCAGCAGCTTGGGACAGGGGATAAGGGAGCTGTTTTTT.

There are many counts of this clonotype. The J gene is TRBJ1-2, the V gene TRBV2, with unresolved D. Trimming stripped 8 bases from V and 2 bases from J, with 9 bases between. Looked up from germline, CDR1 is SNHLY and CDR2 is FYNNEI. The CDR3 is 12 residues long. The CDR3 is CASHPRNYGYTF. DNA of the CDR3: TGTGCCAGCCACCCCAGGAACTATGGCTACACCTTC. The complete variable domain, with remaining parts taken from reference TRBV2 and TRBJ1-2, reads EPEVTQTPSHQVTQMGQEVILRCVPISNHLYFYWYRQILGQKVEFLVSFYNNEISEKSEIFDDQFSVERPDGSNFTLKIRSTKLEDSAMYFCASHPRNYGYTFGSGTRLTVV.

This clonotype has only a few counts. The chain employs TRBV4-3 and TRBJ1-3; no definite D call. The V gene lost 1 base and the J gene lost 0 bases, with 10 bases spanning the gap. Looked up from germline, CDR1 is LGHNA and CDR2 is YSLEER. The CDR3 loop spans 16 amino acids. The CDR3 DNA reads TGCGCCAGCAGCCAAGTCGACCGTCTCTCTGGAAACACCATATATTTT. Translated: CASSQVDRLSGNTIYF.